What follows describes a single T cell receptor beta chain. At one boundary the junction diverges from the germline segment, which might be a read error. Semi-nested PCR with Nested Universal Primer A followed constant-region reverse priming of full-length variable regions. TCRdb re-derived calls from the 5' RACE reads in MiXCR, one entry per CDR3 protein. This table has about 62,000 distinct CDR3 sequences, 30% appearing once. The material sequenced was tumor-infiltrating naive CD4+ T cells sorted from the breast tumor. Subset: naive CD4+ T cells, CD4+CD45RA+CD25-. This receptor was obtained from a female donor with breast cancer.

The CDR3 region is CVSGVSNSGANVLTF. CDR3 DNA sequence: TGCGTCAGCGGGGTTTCAAACTCTGGGGCCAACGTCCTGACTTTC. The chain employs TRBV5-1 and TRBJ2-6, with 7 bases identical to TRBD2. The length of the CDR3 is 15 residues. Germline values: CDR1 SGHRS, CDR2 YFSETQ.